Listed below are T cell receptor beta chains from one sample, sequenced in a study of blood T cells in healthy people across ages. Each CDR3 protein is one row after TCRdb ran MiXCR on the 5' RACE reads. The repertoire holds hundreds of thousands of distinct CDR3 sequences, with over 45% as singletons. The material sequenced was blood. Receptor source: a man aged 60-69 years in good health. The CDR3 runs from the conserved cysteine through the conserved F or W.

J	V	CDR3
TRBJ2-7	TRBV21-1	CASSKALRLAGGHSYEQYF
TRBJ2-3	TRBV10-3	CAISGSGGTDTQYF
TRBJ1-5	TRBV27	CASSSDGSGPPEHF
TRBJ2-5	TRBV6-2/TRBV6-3	CASDRPETQYF
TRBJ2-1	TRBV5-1	CASSEEPDRVGIEQFF
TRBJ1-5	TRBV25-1	CASSGTGGSNQPQHF
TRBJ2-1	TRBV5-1	CASSLDRREQFF
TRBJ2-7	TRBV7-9	CASSLEASGRQYF
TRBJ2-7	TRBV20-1	CSATAGYPYEQYF
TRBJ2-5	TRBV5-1	CASSLLSGGLIETQYF
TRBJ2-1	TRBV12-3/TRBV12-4	CASSFRGRRFF
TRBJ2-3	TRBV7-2	CASSLGAGTDTLYF
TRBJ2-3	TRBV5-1	CASSLDLSDTQYF
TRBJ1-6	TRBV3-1	CASSQRLAASRNSPLHF
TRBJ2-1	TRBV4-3	CASSQVGRSEQFF
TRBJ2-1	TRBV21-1	CASSKALAGGRDEQFF
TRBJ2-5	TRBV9	CASSAPNRGKPEGTQYF
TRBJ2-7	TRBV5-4	CASSLEASAYEQYF
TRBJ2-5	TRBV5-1	CASSLKVQETQYF
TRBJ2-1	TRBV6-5	CASRKLAGFSYNEQFF
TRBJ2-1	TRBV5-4	CASRPGTPVDNEQFF
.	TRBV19	CASSIDRPGIAQNIQYF
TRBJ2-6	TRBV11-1	CASSSRDRSAGANVLTF
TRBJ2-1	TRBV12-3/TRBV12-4	CTSSSRGGRDEQFF
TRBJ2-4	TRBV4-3	CASSQESSGGNIQYF
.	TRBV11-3	CASSRLAAKETQYF
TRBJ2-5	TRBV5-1	CASRALGETQYF
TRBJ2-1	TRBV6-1	CASGQGRVNEQFF
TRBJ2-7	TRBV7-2	CASRLATYEQYF
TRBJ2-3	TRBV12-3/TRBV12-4	CASSRDRGQVDTQYF
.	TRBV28	CASSRNNYRGFETQYF
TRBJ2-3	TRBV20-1	CSARGRQAGGTDTQYF
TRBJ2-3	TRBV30	CAWRASGSTDTQYF
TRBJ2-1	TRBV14	CASSQDFVGEQFF
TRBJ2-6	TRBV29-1	CSVQGTPGANVLTF
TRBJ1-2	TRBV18	CASSPHRGGRNGYTF
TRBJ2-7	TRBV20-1	CSARGPASGVSYEQYF
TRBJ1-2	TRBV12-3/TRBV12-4	CASKDRDGFDAYTF
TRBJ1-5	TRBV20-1	CSAIPQGYNQPQHF
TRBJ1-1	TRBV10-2	CASSETSGNTEAFF
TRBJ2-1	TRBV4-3	CASSQDLASGNYNEQFF
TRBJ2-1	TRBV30	CAWTPGGPGEQFF
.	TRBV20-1	CSAAPGLAFNEQYF
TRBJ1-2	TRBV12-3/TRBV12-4	CASSVQGDYGYTF
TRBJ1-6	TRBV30	CAWGSNSPLHF
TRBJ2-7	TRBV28	CASSLGVAGPPYEQYF
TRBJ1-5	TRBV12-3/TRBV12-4	CASSPHRVNQPQHF
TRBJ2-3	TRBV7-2	CASSSSGRADTQYF
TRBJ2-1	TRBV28	CASSSLAGGLNEQFF
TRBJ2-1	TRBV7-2	CASSLSLVLARNEQFF
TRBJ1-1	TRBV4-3	CASSQDRQGDTEAFF
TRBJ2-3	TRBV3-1	CASSRSGGASTDTQYF
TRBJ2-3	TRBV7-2	CASSPIAATDTQYF
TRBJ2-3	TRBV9	CASSVAQATDTQYF
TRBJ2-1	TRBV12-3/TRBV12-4	CASSFFAGSYNEQFF
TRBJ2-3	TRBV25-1	CASSEGGWDTQYF
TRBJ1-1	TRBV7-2	CASSSYGQGGAEAFF
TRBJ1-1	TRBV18	CASSPGPQGTEAFF
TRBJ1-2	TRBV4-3	CASSQGQNYGYTF